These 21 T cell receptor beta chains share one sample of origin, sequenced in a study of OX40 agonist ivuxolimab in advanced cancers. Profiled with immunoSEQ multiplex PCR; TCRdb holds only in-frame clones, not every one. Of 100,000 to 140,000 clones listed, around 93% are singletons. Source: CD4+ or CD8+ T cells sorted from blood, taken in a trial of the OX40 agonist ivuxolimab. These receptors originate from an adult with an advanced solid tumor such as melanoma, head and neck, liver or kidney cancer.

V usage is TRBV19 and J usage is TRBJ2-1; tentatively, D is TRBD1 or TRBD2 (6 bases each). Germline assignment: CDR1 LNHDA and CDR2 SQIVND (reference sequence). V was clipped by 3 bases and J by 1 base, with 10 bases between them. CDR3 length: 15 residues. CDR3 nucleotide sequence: TGTGCCAGTAGTATTCTAGGGGGGTCCTACAATGAGCAGTTCTTC. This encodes CASSILGGSYNEQFF.

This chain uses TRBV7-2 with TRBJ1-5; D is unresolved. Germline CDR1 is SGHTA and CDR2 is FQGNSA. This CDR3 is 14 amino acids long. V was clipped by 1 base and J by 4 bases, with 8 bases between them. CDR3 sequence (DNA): TGTGCCAGCAGCTTAGGGCGAGAAAATCAGCCCCAGCATTTT. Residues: CASSLGRENQPQHF.

The chain's CDR3 is CATRGDGGYSYEQYF. As DNA, the CDR3 is TGTGCCACCAGGGGAGACGGGGGCTACTCCTACGAGCAGTACTTC. The rearrangement joins TRBV15 to TRBJ2-7, with D perhaps assigned TRBD1 or TRBD2 (6 bases each). The CDR3 sequence is 15 residues long. With 6 bases removed from V and 0 bases from J, the gap between germline ends came to 15 bases. Per the germline V gene, CDR1 is LNHNV and CDR2 is YYDKDF (reference sequence).

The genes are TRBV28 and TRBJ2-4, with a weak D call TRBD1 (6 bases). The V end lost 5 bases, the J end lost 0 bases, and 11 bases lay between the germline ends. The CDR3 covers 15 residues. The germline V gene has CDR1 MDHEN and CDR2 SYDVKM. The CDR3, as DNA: TGTGCCAGCAGTGGGGGCCTTAAAGCCAAAAACATTCAGTACTTC. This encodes CASSGGLKAKNIQYF.

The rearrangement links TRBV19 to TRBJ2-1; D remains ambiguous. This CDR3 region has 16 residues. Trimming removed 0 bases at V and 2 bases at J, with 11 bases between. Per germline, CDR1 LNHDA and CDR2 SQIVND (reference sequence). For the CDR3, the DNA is TGTGCCAGTAGTATAGATTCCGGGTTTCCCTACAATGAGCAGTTCTTC. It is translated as CASSIDSGFPYNEQFF.

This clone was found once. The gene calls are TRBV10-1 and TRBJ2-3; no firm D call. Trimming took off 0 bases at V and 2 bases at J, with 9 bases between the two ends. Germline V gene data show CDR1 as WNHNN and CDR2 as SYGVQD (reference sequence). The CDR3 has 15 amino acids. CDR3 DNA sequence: TGCGCCAGCAGTGAGTCGGAACCGTACACAGATACGCAGTATTTT. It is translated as CASSESEPYTDTQYF.

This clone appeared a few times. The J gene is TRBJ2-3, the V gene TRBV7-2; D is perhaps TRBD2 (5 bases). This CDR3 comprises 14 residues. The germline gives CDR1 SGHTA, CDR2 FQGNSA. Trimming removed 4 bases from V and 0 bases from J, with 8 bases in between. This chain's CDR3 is CASSSRTSTDTQYF. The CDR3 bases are TGTGCCAGCAGCTCCCGGACTAGCACAGATACGCAGTATTTT. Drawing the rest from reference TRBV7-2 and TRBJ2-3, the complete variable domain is GAGVSQSPSNKVTEKGKDVELRCDPISGHTALYWYRQSLGQGLEFLIYFQGNSAPDKSGLPSDRFSAERTGGSVSTLTIQRTQQEDSAVYLCASSSRTSTDTQYFGPGTRLTVL.

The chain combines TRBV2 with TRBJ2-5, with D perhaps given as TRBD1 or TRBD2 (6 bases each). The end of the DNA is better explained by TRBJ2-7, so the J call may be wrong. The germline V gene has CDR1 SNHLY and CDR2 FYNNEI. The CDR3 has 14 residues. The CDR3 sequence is CASSGGQGRYEQYF. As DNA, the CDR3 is TGTGCCAGCAGTGGGGGCCAGGGGAGGTACGAGCAGTACTTC.

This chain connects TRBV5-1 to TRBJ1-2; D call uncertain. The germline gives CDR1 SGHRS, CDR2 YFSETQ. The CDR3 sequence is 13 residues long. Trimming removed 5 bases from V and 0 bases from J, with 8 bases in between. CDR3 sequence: CASRQPPNYGYTF. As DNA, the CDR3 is TGCGCCAGCAGACAGCCTCCTAACTATGGCTACACCTTC.

CDR3 bases: TGTGCCAGCAGTTCGATAGCGGGAAGTTTTTCAGATACGCAGTATTTT. It specifies CASSSIAGSFSDTQYF. The chain couples TRBV6-5 to TRBJ2-3, with 8 bases identical to TRBD2. V lost 4 bases and J lost 4; bases outside the gene matches: 10. Germline-derived CDR1 and CDR2 are MNHEY and SVGAGI. This CDR3 spans 16 amino acids.

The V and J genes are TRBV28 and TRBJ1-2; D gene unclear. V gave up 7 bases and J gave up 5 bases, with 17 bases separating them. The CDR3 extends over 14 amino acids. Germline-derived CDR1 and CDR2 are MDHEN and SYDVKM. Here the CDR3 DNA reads TGTGCCAGCACCCCGTCCGGGCTACCTTATGGCTACACCTTC. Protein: CASTPSGLPYGYTF.

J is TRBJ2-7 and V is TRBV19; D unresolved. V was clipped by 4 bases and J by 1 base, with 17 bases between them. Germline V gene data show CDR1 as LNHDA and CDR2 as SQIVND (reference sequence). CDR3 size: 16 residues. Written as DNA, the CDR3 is TGTGCCAGTAGTACCCCCCGGGCCCTAGGGTCCTACGAGCAGTACTTC. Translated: CASSTPRALGSYEQYF.

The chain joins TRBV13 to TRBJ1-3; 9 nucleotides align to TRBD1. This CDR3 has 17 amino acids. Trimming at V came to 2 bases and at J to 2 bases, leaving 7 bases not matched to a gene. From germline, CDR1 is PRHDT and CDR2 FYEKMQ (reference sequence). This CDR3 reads CASSLWVGDRAGNTIYF. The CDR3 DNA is TGTGCCAGCAGCTTATGGGTCGGGGACAGGGCTGGAAACACCATATATTTT.

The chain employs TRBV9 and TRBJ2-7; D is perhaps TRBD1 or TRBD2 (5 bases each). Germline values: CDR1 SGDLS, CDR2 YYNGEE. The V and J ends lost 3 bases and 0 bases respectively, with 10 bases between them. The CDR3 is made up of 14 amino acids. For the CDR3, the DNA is TGTGCCAGCAGCGGCCGGGACCACTCCTACGAGCAGTACTTC. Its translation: CASSGRDHSYEQYF.

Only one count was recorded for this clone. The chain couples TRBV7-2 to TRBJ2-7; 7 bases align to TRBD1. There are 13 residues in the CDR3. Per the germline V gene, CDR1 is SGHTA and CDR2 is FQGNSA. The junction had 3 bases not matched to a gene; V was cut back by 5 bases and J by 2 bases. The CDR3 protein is CASSITGAYEQYF. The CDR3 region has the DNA TGTGCCAGCAGCATTACAGGGGCCTACGAGCAGTACTTC.

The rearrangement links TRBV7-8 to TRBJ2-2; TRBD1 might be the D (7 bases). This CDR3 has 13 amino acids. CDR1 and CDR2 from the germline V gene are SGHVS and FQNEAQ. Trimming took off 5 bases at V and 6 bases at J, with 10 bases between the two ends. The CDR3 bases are TGTGCCAGCAGCCCAGGGGGGCCCGGGGAGCTGTTTTTT. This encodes CASSPGGPGELFF.

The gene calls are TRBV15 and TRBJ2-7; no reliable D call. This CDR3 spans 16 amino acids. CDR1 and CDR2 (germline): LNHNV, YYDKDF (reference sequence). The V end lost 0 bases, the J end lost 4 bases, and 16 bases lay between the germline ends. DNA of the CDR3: TGTGCCACCAGCAGAGATCTCTGGGGTTTATCTTACGAGCAGTACTTC. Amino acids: CATSRDLWGLSYEQYF.

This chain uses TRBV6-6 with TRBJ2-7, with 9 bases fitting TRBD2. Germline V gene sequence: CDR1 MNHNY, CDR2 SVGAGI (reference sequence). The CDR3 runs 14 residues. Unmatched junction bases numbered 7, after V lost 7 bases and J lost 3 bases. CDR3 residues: CASTVAGDFYEQYF. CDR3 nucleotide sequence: TGTGCCAGCACCGTAGCGGGGGATTTCTACGAGCAGTACTTC.

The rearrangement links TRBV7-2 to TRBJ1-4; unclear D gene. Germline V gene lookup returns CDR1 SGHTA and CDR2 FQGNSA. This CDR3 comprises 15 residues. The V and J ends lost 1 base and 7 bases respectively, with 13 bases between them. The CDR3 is CASSLVVAKGEKLFF. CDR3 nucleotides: TGTGCCAGCAGCTTAGTTGTCGCGAAGGGTGAAAAACTGTTTTTT.

The CDR3 loop is CASREGTARPEAFF. In nucleotides, the CDR3 is TGTGCCAGTAGGGAGGGGACAGCACGACCTGAAGCTTTCTTT. The rearrangement joins TRBV19 to TRBJ1-1; TRBD1 agrees at 7 bases. The CDR3 runs 14 residues. Trimming removed 6 bases from V and 6 bases from J; junction bases left unmatched: 10. Germline assignment: CDR1 LNHDA and CDR2 SQIVND (reference sequence).

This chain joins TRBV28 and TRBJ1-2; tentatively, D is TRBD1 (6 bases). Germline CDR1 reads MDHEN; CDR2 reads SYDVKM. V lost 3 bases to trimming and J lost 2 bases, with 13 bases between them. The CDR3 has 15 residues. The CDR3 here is CASSFVTGPNYGYTF. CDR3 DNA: TGTGCCAGCAGTTTTGTAACAGGGCCGAACTATGGCTACACCTTC.